This entry describes one TCR beta chain. The data are from a study of T-cell memory formation after mild COVID-19. TCRdb called the 5' RACE reads again in MiXCR, with one record for every CDR3 protein. Of about 170,000 distinct CDR3 sequences detected, roughly 13% appear once; the ten largest clones hold roughly 3.4%. There are 14 residues in the CDR3. The trim removed 3 bases at V and 3 bases at J, leaving 3 bases unmatched. The sequencing input was PBMCs or a T cell subset sorted from them (not recorded which). This receptor was taken from a man aged 18-30 years who had mild COVID-19 (a few samples of this study predate the infection). Cell type and time point are not known. The chain links TRBV12-3 or TRBV12-4 to TRBJ1-1; TRBD1 matches 8 bases. In DNA form, the CDR3 reads TGTGCCAGCAGTTTTGGGGACAGGTACACTGAAGCTTTCTTT. Its translation: CASSFGDRYTEAFF.